The entry below describes one TCR beta chain. The record originates from a study of blood T cell repertoires in COVID-19. TCRdb keeps only in-frame clones here, not all; method: immunoSEQ multiplex PCR. The table records roughly 45,000 clones, about 85% of them present only once. The germline V gene has CDR1 SGHKS and CDR2 YYEKEE (reference sequence). The CDR3 totals 15 residues. V gave up 2 bases and J gave up 1 base; unmatched junction bases: 4. V and J are TRBV5-5 and TRBJ2-3; 7 nucleotides align to TRBD2. The TCR originated in a man in his fifties or sixties with active COVID-19. The sequenced sample consisted of peripheral blood. The CDR3 DNA sequence: TGTGCCAGCAGCTTAAAGGGAGGGGGCACAGATACGCAGTATTTT. It encodes CASSLKGGGTDTQYF.